The rows below give T cell receptor beta chains drawn from one sample of a study of T cells in Graves' hyperthyroidism and ophthalmopathy. A single record per CDR3 protein comes from TCRdb applying MiXCR to the multiplex PCR reads. The sample shows 300,000 to 350,000 distinct CDR3 sequences, 11% to 15% of them seen only once. Material: blood. The receptors were sampled from a woman aged 25 to 39 with Graves' hyperthyroidism. Both conserved end residues are part of each CDR3. Fields, in order: clone size, D gene, V gene, J gene, CDR3 DNA, CDR3 protein. D genes are given only for firm matches. A clone size is listed for some rows: how often the clone was seen (once, few, many), or a class if it is expanded.

clone size: few
D gene: .
V gene: TRBV20-1
J gene: TRBJ1-2
CDR3 DNA: TGCAGTGCCCCCGATACAGGATTGAACTATGGCTACACCTTC
CDR3 protein: CSAPDTGLNYGYTF

clone size: .
D gene: TRBD1
V gene: TRBV28
J gene: TRBJ1-5
CDR3 DNA: TGTGCCAGCAACGACAGGGTAACTCAGCCCCAGCATTTT
CDR3 protein: CASNDRVTQPQHF

clone size: many
D gene: .
V gene: TRBV28
J gene: TRBJ2-5
CDR3 DNA: TGTGCCAGTAAGGGGTCCATCAATCAAGAGACCCAGTACTTC
CDR3 protein: CASKGSINQETQYF

clone size: few
D gene: TRBD2
V gene: TRBV6-5
J gene: TRBJ2-7
CDR3 DNA: TGTGCCAGCAGTTCAACCGGGACTAGCGGGAGGTTGCGGCTCGAGCAGTACTTC
CDR3 protein: CASSSTGTSGRLRLEQYF

clone size: many
D gene: TRBD1
V gene: TRBV7-6
J gene: TRBJ1-1
CDR3 DNA: TGTGCCAGCAGCCTGGGGACAGCGAACACTGAAGCTTTCTTT
CDR3 protein: CASSLGTANTEAFF

clone size: many
D gene: .
V gene: TRBV7-2
J gene: TRBJ1-2
CDR3 DNA: TGTGCCAGCAGCTTAGTCGGACGGGAGAGAGGCTACACCTTC
CDR3 protein: CASSLVGRERGYTF

clone size: many
D gene: TRBD2
V gene: TRBV12-3/TRBV12-4
J gene: TRBJ2-5
CDR3 DNA: TGTGCCAGCAGTCCCTCCGGGACTAGCGCTCAAGAGACCCAGTACTTC
CDR3 protein: CASSPSGTSAQETQYF

clone size: .
D gene: .
V gene: TRBV27
J gene: TRBJ2-7
CDR3 DNA: TGTGCCAGCGTCTCGACAAGGTCATGGGATGGCTACGAGCAGTACTTC
CDR3 protein: CASVSTRSWDGYEQYF

clone size: many
D gene: .
V gene: TRBV6-1
J gene: TRBJ1-1
CDR3 DNA: TGTGCCAGCGGACCGGGGGGGAACACTGAAGCTTTCTTT
CDR3 protein: CASGPGGNTEAFF

clone size: many
D gene: TRBD2
V gene: TRBV7-9
J gene: TRBJ2-5
CDR3 DNA: TGTGCCAGCAGCCCGGGACTAGCGGGAATCCAAGAGACCCAGTACTTC
CDR3 protein: CASSPGLAGIQETQYF

clone size: .
D gene: .
V gene: TRBV11-2
J gene: TRBJ1-2
CDR3 DNA: TGTGCCAGCAGCCCACTGACTTTAGCACCCAACTATGGCTACACCTTC
CDR3 protein: CASSPLTLAPNYGYTF

clone size: .
D gene: .
V gene: TRBV11-2
J gene: TRBJ2-7
CDR3 DNA: TGTGCCAGCAGCTTAACAGGGTTGGACGAGCAGTACTTC
CDR3 protein: CASSLTGLDEQYF

clone size: many
D gene: .
V gene: TRBV6-2/TRBV6-3
J gene: TRBJ1-5
CDR3 DNA: TGTGCCAGCACCTCTTGGTGGGGGGCGGCTCAGCCCCAGCATTTT
CDR3 protein: CASTSWWGAAQPQHF

clone size: .
D gene: .
V gene: TRBV10-1
J gene: TRBJ1-5
CDR3 DNA: TGCGCCAGCAGTGAGGGGATCAATCAGCCCCAGCATTTT
CDR3 protein: CASSEGINQPQHF

clone size: few
D gene: TRBD2
V gene: TRBV20-1
J gene: TRBJ2-1
CDR3 DNA: TGCAGTGCTAGAGCTAGCGGGAGGGCGAATGAGCAGTTCTTC
CDR3 protein: CSARASGRANEQFF

clone size: many
D gene: TRBD2
V gene: TRBV11-2
J gene: TRBJ2-5
CDR3 DNA: TGTGCCAGCAGCTCCGGGGGGGCCCAAGAGACCCAGTACTTC
CDR3 protein: CASSSGGAQETQYF

clone size: many
D gene: .
V gene: TRBV2
J gene: TRBJ2-7
CDR3 DNA: TGTGCCAGCAGGGACAGCCGTAACTCCTACGAGCAGTACTTC
CDR3 protein: CASRDSRNSYEQYF

clone size: many
D gene: .
V gene: TRBV28
J gene: TRBJ1-2
CDR3 DNA: TGTGCCAGCAGTTTAGGGGCAGGGAACTATGGCTACACCTTC
CDR3 protein: CASSLGAGNYGYTF

clone size: many
D gene: .
V gene: TRBV5-8
J gene: TRBJ1-3
CDR3 DNA: TGTGCCAGCAGCTTGGGGGATTCGTCCAACACCATATATTTT
CDR3 protein: CASSLGDSSNTIYF

clone size: .
D gene: .
V gene: TRBV3-1
J gene: TRBJ1-3
CDR3 DNA: TGTGCCAGCAGCCCACGGAAAGGAGACTCTGGAAACACCATATATTTT
CDR3 protein: CASSPRKGDSGNTIYF

clone size: .
D gene: .
V gene: TRBV3-1
J gene: TRBJ1-5
CDR3 DNA: TGTGCCAGCAGCCAAGATCTTGGGCTGGGGCTTAGCAATCAGCCCCAGCATTTT
CDR3 protein: CASSQDLGLGLSNQPQHF

clone size: many
D gene: .
V gene: TRBV12-3/TRBV12-4
J gene: TRBJ1-1
CDR3 DNA: TGTGCCAGCAGTTCCGGACAGCCAAGGGCTTTCTTT
CDR3 protein: CASSSGQPRAFF

clone size: .
D gene: .
V gene: TRBV5-1
J gene: TRBJ1-2
CDR3 DNA: TGCGCCAGCAGCTTGGACTCTGTCAAACTAGCTAACTATGGCTACACCTTC
CDR3 protein: CASSLDSVKLANYGYTF

clone size: many
D gene: TRBD1
V gene: TRBV6-1
J gene: TRBJ1-1
CDR3 DNA: TGTGCCAGCAGGGAGACAGGGGGGAACACTGAAGCTTTCTTT
CDR3 protein: CASRETGGNTEAFF

clone size: few
D gene: .
V gene: TRBV10-3
J gene: TRBJ2-3
CDR3 DNA: TGTGCCATCAGTGAGTCGAAGAACGGTCGCGCAGATACGCAGTATTTT
CDR3 protein: CAISESKNGRADTQYF

clone size: .
D gene: TRBD1
V gene: TRBV7-2
J gene: TRBJ1-2
CDR3 DNA: TGTGCCAGCAGCTCTGATAGGACAGGCCTGGGAGGCTACACCTTC
CDR3 protein: CASSSDRTGLGGYTF

clone size: few
D gene: .
V gene: TRBV20-1
J gene: TRBJ2-7
CDR3 DNA: TGCAGTGCTAGAGATCCCAAGGGATCGGACGAGCAGTACTTC
CDR3 protein: CSARDPKGSDEQYF

clone size: few
D gene: .
V gene: TRBV9
J gene: TRBJ2-5
CDR3 DNA: TGTGCCAGCAGCGCGACCGGGACGCCCGAAGAGACCCAGTACTTC
CDR3 protein: CASSATGTPEETQYF

clone size: many
D gene: TRBD1
V gene: TRBV29-1
J gene: TRBJ2-3
CDR3 DNA: TGCAGCGTTGGGGACAGGGCCGGAGATACGCAGTATTTT
CDR3 protein: CSVGDRAGDTQYF

clone size: few
D gene: .
V gene: TRBV7-9
J gene: TRBJ1-1
CDR3 DNA: TGTGCCAGCAGCTTAAAAATAGGGGCAGGGTCCACTGAAGCTTTCTTT
CDR3 protein: CASSLKIGAGSTEAFF

clone size: .
D gene: TRBD1
V gene: TRBV18
J gene: TRBJ2-6
CDR3 DNA: TGTGCCAGCTCACCACCGGACAGGGCTAGCTCTGGGGCCAACGTCCTGACTTTC
CDR3 protein: CASSPPDRASSGANVLTF

clone size: few
D gene: .
V gene: TRBV6-1
J gene: TRBJ1-4
CDR3 DNA: TGTGCCATCCGGGCTGAAAAACTGTTTTTT
CDR3 protein: CAIRAEKLFF

clone size: .
D gene: .
V gene: TRBV2
J gene: TRBJ2-6
CDR3 DNA: TGTGCCAGCAGTGATCGAACTGGGGCCAACGTCCTGACTTTC
CDR3 protein: CASSDRTGANVLTF

clone size: .
D gene: TRBD2
V gene: TRBV6-1
J gene: TRBJ2-5
CDR3 DNA: TGTGCCAGCAGTCAAACCTCAGCGGGAGTGGAGACCCAGTACTTC
CDR3 protein: CASSQTSAGVETQYF

clone size: many
D gene: .
V gene: TRBV12-3/TRBV12-4
J gene: TRBJ2-5
CDR3 DNA: TGTGCCAGCAGTCCTTCGGGGAACCAAGAGACCCAGTACTTC
CDR3 protein: CASSPSGNQETQYF

clone size: many
D gene: .
V gene: TRBV29-1
J gene: TRBJ1-1
CDR3 DNA: TGCAGCGTTGTGGGTACCACTGAAGCTTTCTTT
CDR3 protein: CSVVGTTEAFF

clone size: many
D gene: TRBD1
V gene: TRBV20-1
J gene: TRBJ2-3
CDR3 DNA: TGCAGTGCTAGAGGGACCGGGACAGGGAGCCCAGATACGCAGTATTTT
CDR3 protein: CSARGTGTGSPDTQYF

clone size: .
D gene: TRBD1
V gene: TRBV19
J gene: TRBJ1-1
CDR3 DNA: TGTGCCAGTAGTATAGGGGGACAGGCCTCACGGAGTTTCTTT
CDR3 protein: CASSIGGQASRSFF

clone size: many
D gene: .
V gene: TRBV7-6
J gene: TRBJ2-3
CDR3 DNA: TGTGCCAGCAGCTTACTGGCGGGGTTCACAGATACGCAGTATTTT
CDR3 protein: CASSLLAGFTDTQYF

clone size: .
D gene: .
V gene: TRBV19
J gene: TRBJ2-3
CDR3 DNA: TGTGCCAGTAGTATTCGGCCGACAGATACGCAGTATTTT
CDR3 protein: CASSIRPTDTQYF

clone size: .
D gene: .
V gene: TRBV10-3
J gene: TRBJ2-7
CDR3 DNA: TGTGCCATCAGTGAGCCCCCTCGGGGGGAGCAGTACTTC
CDR3 protein: CAISEPPRGEQYF

clone size: .
D gene: .
V gene: TRBV19
J gene: TRBJ2-7
CDR3 DNA: TGTGCCAGTAGTACTCGCCCCCGCGGCGAGCAGTACTTC
CDR3 protein: CASSTRPRGEQYF

clone size: few
D gene: TRBD2
V gene: TRBV2
J gene: TRBJ2-3
CDR3 DNA: TGTGCCAGCAGTGACGTACCGGGACTAGCCGGAGATACGCAGTATTTT
CDR3 protein: CASSDVPGLAGDTQYF

clone size: once
D gene: .
V gene: TRBV11-2
J gene: TRBJ2-1
CDR3 DNA: TGTGCCAGTGTAGGGGCCCTCAATGAGCAGTTCTTC
CDR3 protein: CASVGALNEQFF

clone size: few
D gene: .
V gene: TRBV7-9
J gene: TRBJ2-1
CDR3 DNA: TGTGCCAGCAGCATTGACAGCTACAATGAGCAGTTCTTC
CDR3 protein: CASSIDSYNEQFF

clone size: .
D gene: .
V gene: TRBV12-3/TRBV12-4
J gene: TRBJ2-2
CDR3 DNA: TGTGCCAGCAGTTCAGGGGCCTTTACCGGGGAGCTGTTTTTT
CDR3 protein: CASSSGAFTGELFF

clone size: many
D gene: .
V gene: TRBV6-1
J gene: TRBJ1-6
CDR3 DNA: TGTGCCAGCAGACCACCGGGCACTTATAATTCACCCCTCCACTTT
CDR3 protein: CASRPPGTYNSPLHF